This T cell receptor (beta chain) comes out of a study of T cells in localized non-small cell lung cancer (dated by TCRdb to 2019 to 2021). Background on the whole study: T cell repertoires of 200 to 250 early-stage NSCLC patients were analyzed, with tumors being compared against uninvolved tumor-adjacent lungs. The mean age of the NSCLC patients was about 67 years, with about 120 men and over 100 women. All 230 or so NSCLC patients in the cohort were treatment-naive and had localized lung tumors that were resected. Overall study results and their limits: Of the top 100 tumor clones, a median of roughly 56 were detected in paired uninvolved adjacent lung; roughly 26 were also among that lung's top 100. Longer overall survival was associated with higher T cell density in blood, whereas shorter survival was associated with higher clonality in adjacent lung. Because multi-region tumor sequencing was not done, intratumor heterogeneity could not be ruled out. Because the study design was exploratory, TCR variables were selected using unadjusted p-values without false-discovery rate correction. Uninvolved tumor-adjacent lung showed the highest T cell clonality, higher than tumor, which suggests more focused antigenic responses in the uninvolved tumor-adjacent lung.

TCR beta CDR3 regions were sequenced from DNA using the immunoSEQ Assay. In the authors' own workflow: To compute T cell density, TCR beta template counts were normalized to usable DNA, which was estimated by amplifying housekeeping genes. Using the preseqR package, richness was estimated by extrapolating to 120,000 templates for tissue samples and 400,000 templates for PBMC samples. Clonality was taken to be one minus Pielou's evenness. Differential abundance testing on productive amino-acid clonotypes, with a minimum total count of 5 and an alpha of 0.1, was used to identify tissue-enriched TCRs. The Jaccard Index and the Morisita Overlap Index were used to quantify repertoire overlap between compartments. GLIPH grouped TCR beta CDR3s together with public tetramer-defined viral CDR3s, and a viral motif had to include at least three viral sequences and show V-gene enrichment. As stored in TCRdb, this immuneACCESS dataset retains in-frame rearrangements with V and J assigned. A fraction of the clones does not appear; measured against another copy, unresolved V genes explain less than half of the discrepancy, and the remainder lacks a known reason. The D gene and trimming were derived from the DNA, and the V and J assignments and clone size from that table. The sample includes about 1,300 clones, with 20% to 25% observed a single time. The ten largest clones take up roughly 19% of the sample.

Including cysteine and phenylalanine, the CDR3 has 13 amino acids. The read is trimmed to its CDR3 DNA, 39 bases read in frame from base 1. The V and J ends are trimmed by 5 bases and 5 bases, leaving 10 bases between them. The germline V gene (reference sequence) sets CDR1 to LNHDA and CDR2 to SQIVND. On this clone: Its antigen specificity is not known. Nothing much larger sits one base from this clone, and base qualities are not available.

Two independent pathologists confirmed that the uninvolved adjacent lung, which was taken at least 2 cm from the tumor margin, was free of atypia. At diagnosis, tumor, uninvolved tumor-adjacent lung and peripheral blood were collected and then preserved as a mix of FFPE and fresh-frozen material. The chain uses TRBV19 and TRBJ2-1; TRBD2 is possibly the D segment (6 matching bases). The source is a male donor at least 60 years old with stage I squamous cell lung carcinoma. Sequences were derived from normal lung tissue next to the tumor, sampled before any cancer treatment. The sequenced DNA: TGTGCCAGTAGTTGGGGACTCAACAATGAGCAGTTCTTC. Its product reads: CASSWGLNNEQFF.